This passage covers 27 T cell receptor beta chains from one sample sequenced in a study of blood T cell repertoires in COVID-19. Profiling relied on immunoSEQ multiplex PCR, and the TCRdb table lists in-frame clones only, not all of them. The data show around 260,000 clones, over 70% seen once. Sequencing used peripheral blood. These receptors were taken from a woman in her forties who had recovered from COVID-19.

The rearrangement links TRBV6-5 to TRBJ1-2; D gene ambiguous. The CDR3 contains 13 residues. From germline, CDR1 is MNHEY and CDR2 SVGAGI. Trimming pared 2 bases from V and 3 bases from J, leaving 7 bases between. CDR3 sequence (DNA): TGTGCCAGCAGTTACGTGGCGGACTATGGCTACACCTTC. It specifies CASSYVADYGYTF.

The chain employs TRBV18 and TRBJ1-2; 8 bases are a match to TRBD1. V lost 2 bases to trimming and J lost 7 bases; unmatched junction nucleotides: 6. This CDR3 is built from 14 residues. Germline V gives CDR1 KGHSH, CDR2 LQKENI. The DNA for the CDR3 is TGTGCCAGCTCACCAGGGCAGGGGGCCTTTGGCTACACCTTC. Translated: CASSPGQGAFGYTF.

The genes are TRBV18 and TRBJ1-2; D is possibly TRBD1 (6 bases). In germline, CDR1 is KGHSH, CDR2 LQKENI. CDR3 length: 15 residues. Trimming pared 1 base from V and 7 bases from J, leaving 16 bases between. DNA for the CDR3: TGTGCCAGCTCACCACAGGGGGACGTCCCAGGTGGCTACACCTTC. Its translation: CASSPQGDVPGGYTF. Filled out from reference TRBV18 and TRBJ1-2, the complete variable domain reads NAGVMQNPRHLVRRRGQEARLRCSPMKGHSHVYWYRQLPEEGLKFMVYLQKENIIDESGMPKERFSAEFPKEGPSILRIQQVVRGDSAAYFCASSPQGDVPGGYTFGSGTRLTVV.

V and J are TRBV7-9 and TRBJ2-1, with 11 bases identical to TRBD1. The trim removed 4 bases at V and 2 bases at J, leaving 4 bases unmatched. Germline V gene data show CDR1 as SEHNR and CDR2 as FQNEAQ (reference sequence). The CDR3 extends over 16 amino acids. CDR3 sequence reads: CASSSGGQGAYNEQFF. The DNA for the CDR3 is TGTGCCAGCAGCTCAGGGGGACAGGGGGCCTACAATGAGCAGTTCTTC.

This chain joins TRBV30 and TRBJ2-1, with TRBD2 as a possible D gene (6 bases). Germline V lookup: CDR1 GTSNPN, CDR2 SVGIG (reference sequence). The CDR3 is 13 amino acids. The V gene lost 2 bases and the J gene lost 4 bases, with 9 bases spanning the gap. CDR3 bases: TGTGCCTGGAGTCCCGGGACTTACAATGAGCAGTTCTTC. Amino acids: CAWSPGTYNEQFF. Combining the CDR3 with reference TRBV30 and TRBJ2-1 gives the whole variable domain SQTIHQWPATLVQPVGSPLSLECTVEGTSNPNLYWYRQAAGRGLQLLFYSVGIGQISSEVPQNLSASRPQDRQFILSSKKLLLSDSGFYLCAWSPGTYNEQFFGPGTRLTVL.

The J gene is TRBJ1-3, the V gene TRBV7-2; TRBD1 aligns across 9 bases. The germline gives CDR1 SGHTA, CDR2 FQGNSA. The CDR3 spans 19 residues. V was clipped by 1 base and J by 2 bases; unmatched bases: 12. This CDR3 reads CASSLVPGQGTFAGNTIYF. CDR3 in DNA: TGTGCCAGCAGCTTAGTGCCCGGACAGGGGACTTTCGCTGGAAACACCATATATTTT.

V and J are TRBV4-1 and TRBJ2-2; 8 nucleotides match TRBD1. V was clipped by 3 bases and J by 12 bases; unmatched bases: 6. In germline, CDR1 is MGHRA, CDR2 YSYEKL. The CDR3 has 13 amino acids. The CDR3 sequence is CASSHVTGGQLFF. DNA of the CDR3: TGCGCCAGCAGCCATGTTACAGGGGGTCAGCTGTTTTTT.

This sequence joins TRBV6-5 and TRBJ1-2, with D possibly being TRBD1 (5 bases). This CDR3 region has 15 residues. V was cut by 7 bases and J by 4 bases, with 19 bases left in between. Germline CDR1 MNHEY, CDR2 SVGAGI. The CDR3 DNA sequence: TGTGCCAGCACCGCCCAGCTTCAGGGAGGCTATGGCTACACCTTC. This sequence encodes CASTAQLQGGYGYTF.

This clone was seen a single time. Here the CDR3 reads CSASDVGGTEAFF. The CDR3 bases are TGCAGTGCTAGTGATGTGGGGGGCACTGAAGCTTTCTTT. J is TRBJ1-1 and V is TRBV20-1, with D perhaps matching TRBD1 (5 bases). V lost 3 bases, J lost 4 bases, and 12 bases lay in between. The CDR3 has 13 amino acids. Germline V gene data show CDR1 as DFQATT and CDR2 as SNEGSKA (reference sequence).

The chain combines TRBV3-1 (or the pseudogene TRBV3-2) with TRBJ2-1, with 9 bases matching TRBD2. With 4 bases clipped from V and 7 bases from J, the junction kept 17 bases outside the gene matches. The CDR3 is made up of 18 amino acids. From germline, CDR1 is LGHDT and CDR2 YNNKEL (reference sequence). This chain's CDR3 is CASSPPPGGGGAWNEQFF. The DNA of the CDR3 is TGTGCCAGCAGCCCCCCTCCGGGCGGCGGGGGGGCTTGGAATGAGCAGTTCTTC.

J is TRBJ2-5 and V is TRBV3-1 (or the pseudogene TRBV3-2), with 8 nucleotides matching TRBD1. Germline-derived CDR1 and CDR2 are LGHDT and YNNKEL (reference sequence). This CDR3 is built from 12 residues. Germline trimming cut 5 bases from V and 8 bases from J; bases unmatched to any gene: 4. CDR3 nucleotide sequence: TGTGCCAGCAGCGGGACAGGATTAACCCAGTACTTC. It encodes CASSGTGLTQYF.

This chain links TRBV5-4 with TRBJ1-1, with D maybe TRBD1 (5 bases). CDR1 is SGHNT, CDR2 YYREEE, per germline (reference sequence). The CDR3 contains 15 residues. V lost 0 bases, J lost 2 bases, and 11 bases lay in between. CDR3 residues: CASSLVGALNTEAFF. CDR3 coding DNA: TGTGCCAGCAGCTTGGTAGGGGCACTTAACACTGAAGCTTTCTTT.

A word on this clone: Since a much larger clone is just one base distant, this may be a read error. The gene calls are TRBV29-1 and TRBJ1-2; TRBD1 might be the D (5 bases). This CDR3 is 13 amino acids long. V was trimmed by 7 bases and J by 4 bases, leaving 16 bases between them. From germline, CDR1 is SQVTM and CDR2 ANQGSEA. The CDR3 sequence is CSGHGGGTYGYTF. The CDR3 DNA follows: TGCAGCGGCCATGGGGGGGGGACCTATGGCTACACCTTC.

The chain uses TRBV5-5 and TRBJ2-5; D is possibly TRBD1 (5 bases). Germline CDR1 and CDR2: SGHKS and YYEKEE (reference sequence). There are 14 residues in the CDR3. The V end lost 4 bases, the J end lost 1 base, and 11 bases lay between the germline ends. For the CDR3, the DNA is TGTGCCAGCAGCCCAGGGCCAACCCAAGAGACCCAGTACTTC. Translated: CASSPGPTQETQYF. Full variable domain (missing parts from reference TRBV5-5 and TRBJ2-5): DAGVTQSPTHLIKTRGQQVTLRCSPISGHKSVSWYQQVLGQGPQFIFQYYEKEERGRGNFPDRFSARQFPNYSSELNVNALLLGDSALYLCASSPGPTQETQYFGPGTRLLVL.

The rearrangement links TRBV5-1 to TRBJ2-5; D call uncertain. Germline V gives CDR1 SGHRS, CDR2 YFSETQ. The CDR3 is made up of 12 amino acids. Trimming shortened V by 2 bases and J by 5 bases, and 7 bases separated the two germline ends. CDR3 in amino acids: CASSLLSETQYF. DNA for the CDR3: TGCGCCAGCAGCTTACTTTCGGAGACCCAGTACTTC.

This chain links TRBV2 with TRBJ1-5, with TRBD1 identical over 7 bases. This CDR3 contains 15 residues. Unmatched junction bases numbered 5, after V lost 6 bases and J lost 0 bases. Germline V gene sequence: CDR1 SNHLY, CDR2 FYNNEI. CDR3 sequence reads: CASSGTAYSNQPQHF. CDR3 coding DNA: TGTGCCAGCAGCGGGACAGCCTATAGCAATCAGCCCCAGCATTTT.

The rearrangement links TRBV7-2 to TRBJ1-5, with 11 bases aligning to TRBD1. The CDR3 has 16 amino acids. V lost 5 bases and J lost 6; bases outside the gene matches: 9. Looked up from germline, CDR1 is SGHTA and CDR2 is FQGNSA. CDR3 bases: TGTGCCAGCAGCCCTAGGACAGGGGGCAAATCTCAGCCCCAGCATTTT. Protein: CASSPRTGGKSQPQHF. Looking up the rest from reference TRBV7-2 and TRBJ1-5 gives the full variable domain: GAGVSQSPSNKVTEKGKDVELRCDPISGHTALYWYRQSLGQGLEFLIYFQGNSAPDKSGLPSDRFSAERTGGSVSTLTIQRTQQEDSAVYLCASSPRTGGKSQPQHFGDGTRLSIL.

This sequence joins TRBV7-9 and TRBJ2-7, with 12 bases aligning to TRBD1. CDR1 and CDR2 from the germline V gene are SEHNR and FQNEAQ (reference sequence). The CDR3 has 13 amino acids. The ends lost 8 bases at V and 7 bases at J; junction bases unmatched: 6. CDR3 DNA sequence: TGTGCCAGCGGGGGACAGGGGGCTGGTGAGCAGTACTTC. Translation: CASGGQGAGEQYF.

This chain links TRBV7-3 with TRBJ2-2, with D perhaps TRBD1 (6 bases). The CDR3 covers 16 residues. The V end lost 8 bases, the J end lost 8 bases, and 24 bases lay between the germline ends. The germline V gene encodes CDR1 SGHTA and CDR2 FQGTGA. The CDR3 DNA follows: TGTGCCAGCGGCCTAGGGGGATCGGGCCAAGGAGGGGAGCTGTTTTTT. It encodes CASGLGGSGQGGELFF.

The rearrangement uses TRBV19 and TRBJ2-6; 14 nucleotides match TRBD2. With 4 bases clipped from V and 4 bases from J, the junction kept 12 bases outside the gene matches. Looked up from germline, CDR1 is LNHDA and CDR2 is SQIVND (reference sequence). The CDR3 loop spans 20 amino acids. CDR3 sequence: CASSRGTSGGSWKGANVLTF. DNA for the CDR3: TGTGCCAGTAGTAGGGGGACTAGCGGGGGCTCCTGGAAAGGGGCCAACGTCCTGACTTTC.

The chain recombines TRBV16 with TRBJ2-1, with a tentative D call TRBD1 (6 bases). V was trimmed by 0 bases and J by 4 bases, leaving 7 bases between them. The CDR3 is 14 amino acids. The V gene's germline CDR1 is KGHSY and CDR2 FQNENV. CDR3 protein: CASSQSTGYNEQFF. The CDR3 DNA is TGTGCCAGCAGCCAATCCACAGGGTACAATGAGCAGTTCTTC.

The gene calls are TRBV6-5 and TRBJ1-4, with TRBD1 matching 8 bases. This CDR3 is 14 amino acids long. Germline lookup yields CDR1 MNHEY and CDR2 SVGAGI. The trim removed 6 bases at V and 6 bases at J, leaving 6 bases unmatched. CDR3 loop: CASRSTGEDEKLFF. The CDR3 region has the DNA TGTGCCAGCAGATCGACAGGGGAGGATGAAAAACTGTTTTTT.

The table lists this clone with a count of one. The chain combines TRBV9 with TRBJ1-1; tentatively, D is TRBD1 (5 bases). The CDR3 has 13 amino acids. V was cut by 2 bases and J by 5 bases, with 10 bases left in between. Germline V CDR1 and CDR2: SGDLS, YYNGEE. The CDR3 DNA is TGTGCCAGCAGCGTGGGGGGGACTACTGAAGCTTTCTTT. Translating gives CASSVGGTTEAFF. The full variable domain, in which reference TRBV9 and TRBJ1-1 provide the parts outside the CDR3, is DSGVTQTPKHLITATGQRVTLRCSPRSGDLSVYWYQQSLDQGLQFLIQYYNGEERAKGNILERFSAQQFPDLHSELNLSSLELGDSALYFCASSVGGTTEAFFGQGTRLTVV.

Ten or more counts support this clone. This chain links TRBV2 with TRBJ1-3, with 7 bases aligning to TRBD1. The V gene's germline CDR1 is SNHLY and CDR2 FYNNEI. J gave up 1 base and V 10 bases, and 13 bases lay outside the gene matches. This CDR3 contains 16 residues. The CDR3 here is CATTMRDRSSGNTIYF. The CDR3 DNA reads TGTGCCACCACTATGAGGGACAGATCTTCTGGAAACACCATATATTTT.

Regarding this clone: Other nucleotide sequences from this sample produce the same CDR3. The V call is TRBV5-1, the J call TRBJ1-1, with D hard to call. This CDR3 has 15 residues. Germline V gene lookup returns CDR1 SGHRS and CDR2 YFSETQ. V gave up 0 bases and J gave up 1 base, with 10 bases separating them. CDR3 amino acids: CASSLVGGGNTEAFF. The CDR3 nucleotides read TGCGCCAGCAGCTTGGTGGGAGGCGGGAACACTGAAGCTTTCTTT. The variable domain in full, completed from reference TRBV5-1 and TRBJ1-1, reads KAGVTQTPRYLIKTRGQQVTLSCSPISGHRSVSWYQQTPGQGLQFLFEYFSETQRNKGNFPGRFSGRQFSNSRSEMNVSTLELGDSALYLCASSLVGGGNTEAFFGQGTRLTVV.

The genes are TRBV5-4 and TRBJ2-7, with 8 bases fitting TRBD2. The CDR3 consists of 15 residues. The germline V gene has CDR1 SGHNT and CDR2 YYREEE (reference sequence). The ends lost 2 bases at V and 2 bases at J; junction bases unmatched: 6. In DNA, the CDR3 is TGTGCCAGCAGCTTCGAAAACGGGGGGGCCTACGAGCAGTACTTC. It translates to CASSFENGGAYEQYF.

V and J are TRBV6-5 and TRBJ2-7, with 7 bases aligning to TRBD1. CDR3 length equals 15 residues. Germline CDR1 reads MNHEY; CDR2 reads SVGAGI. The trim removed 2 bases at V and 2 bases at J, leaving 6 bases unmatched. The CDR3 protein is CASSYRDSPTYEQYF. In DNA, the CDR3 is TGTGCCAGCAGTTACAGGGACAGTCCAACCTACGAGCAGTACTTC.